What follows are 13 T cell receptor beta chains derived from one specimen sequenced in a study of cytomegalovirus exposure and HLA in healthy donors. The PCR was carried out with 60 Vbeta primers and 13 Jbeta primers. Measured with immunoSEQ multiplex PCR; TCRdb has only the in-frame clones, and not every one. This sample has about 180,000 clones, with about four fifths found just once. Sample: PBMCs. These TCRs come from a woman aged 18-29 years in good health and CMV-seropositive.

This clone has a handful of counts. The chain has TRBV6-1 and TRBJ1-5; possibly TRBD1 for D (5 bases). The CDR3 spans 15 residues. The ends were cut back, 0 bases at V and 7 bases at J, with 13 bases in the middle. Germline V gene lookup returns CDR1 MNHNS and CDR2 SASEGT. The CDR3 sequence is CASSEAWQGRQPQHF. Written as DNA, the CDR3 is TGTGCCAGCAGTGAAGCGTGGCAGGGTCGCCAGCCCCAGCATTTT.

The rearrangement joins TRBV7-9 to TRBJ2-7; D is possibly TRBD2 (6 bases). Germline CDR1 and CDR2: SEHNR and FQNEAQ (reference sequence). V lost 3 bases to trimming and J lost 0 bases, with 15 bases between them. This CDR3 has 16 residues. This CDR3 reads CASSLIRGNRSYEQYF. For the CDR3, the DNA is TGTGCCAGCAGCTTGATTCGGGGGAACCGCTCCTACGAGCAGTACTTC.

This clone was counted a few times. J is TRBJ2-1 and V is TRBV5-4; D is possibly TRBD2 (6 bases). The V end was cut by 0 bases, the J end by 4 bases, with 11 bases between. The V gene's germline CDR1 is SGHNT and CDR2 YYREEE (reference sequence). The CDR3 contains 15 residues. The CDR3 region has the DNA TGTGCCAGCAGCTTGGTATCGGAGGGATACAATGAGCAGTTCTTC. It codes for CASSLVSEGYNEQFF.

This chain links TRBV9 with TRBJ2-7, with 7 bases lining up with TRBD1. Losses at the gene ends were 3 bases for V and 6 bases for J; bases not matched to a gene: 3. CDR3 length: 12 residues. Germline CDR1 and CDR2: SGDLS and YYNGEE. The CDR3 reads CASSGAGGEQYF. CDR3 coding DNA: TGTGCCAGCAGCGGGGCAGGGGGCGAGCAGTACTTC.

This chain joins TRBV19 and TRBJ2-5; tentatively, D is TRBD1 (6 bases). Near its end, the DNA agrees better with TRBJ2-7, so the J call may be wrong. Germline values: CDR1 LNHDA, CDR2 SQIVND (reference sequence). The CDR3 runs 13 residues. CDR3 loop: CASRGAGVYEQYF. Written as DNA, the CDR3 is TGTGCCAGTAGGGGGGCAGGGGTCTACGAGCAGTACTTC.

The chain recombines TRBV19 with TRBJ1-3; no firm D call. V dropped 2 bases and J dropped 0 bases, with 8 bases sitting between them. Germline CDR1 LNHDA, CDR2 SQIVND (reference sequence). The CDR3 is 15 residues long. CDR3 DNA sequence: TGTGCCAGTAGTATACTCAGAGGCTCTGGAAACACCATATATTTT. It is translated as CASSILRGSGNTIYF.

This chain links TRBV6-1 with TRBJ2-1, with D possibly TRBD1 on 7 matching bases. The CDR3 is made up of 13 amino acids. Germline CDR1 and CDR2: MNHNS and SASEGT. Between the trimmed V and J ends, which lost 4 bases and 9 bases, there was a span of 13 bases. CDR3 loop: CASSGQGGGEQFF. DNA of the CDR3: TGTGCCAGCAGTGGACAGGGAGGCGGTGAGCAGTTCTTC.

The gene calls are TRBV5-1 and TRBJ1-1; no clear D. Germline assignment: CDR1 SGHRS and CDR2 YFSETQ. The CDR3 covers 18 residues. V was shortened by 0 bases and J by 0 bases, with 18 bases between the two germline ends. In nucleotides, the CDR3 is TGCGCCAGCAGCTTGGGCGACAAGGTCGGGAGGATGAACACTGAAGCTTTCTTT. Translated, it gives CASSLGDKVGRMNTEAFF.

The CDR3 coding sequence is TGTGCCAGCAGTTGGTCCGACAGCTACGAGCAGTACTTC. Amino acids: CASSWSDSYEQYF. The chain combines TRBV7-9 with TRBJ2-7; D might be TRBD1 (5 bases). Trimming took off 6 bases at V and 3 bases at J, with 12 bases between the two ends. Germline V gene data show CDR1 as SEHNR and CDR2 as FQNEAQ (reference sequence). The CDR3 loop spans 13 amino acids.

This clone has a handful of counts. CDR3 region: CASSVSGGSNSPLHF. CDR3 coding DNA: TGTGCCAGCAGCGTCTCAGGGGGATCGAATTCACCCCTCCACTTT. The rearrangement uses TRBV7-8 and TRBJ1-6; 7 positions match TRBD1. The trim removed 5 bases at V and 7 bases at J, leaving 8 bases unmatched. Germline V gives CDR1 SGHVS, CDR2 FQNEAQ. The CDR3 extends over 15 amino acids.

In this sample, this clone turned up a few times. The rearrangement links TRBV4-3 to TRBJ2-3; D is perhaps TRBD1 (5 bases). The CDR3 consists of 16 residues. Germline V lookup: CDR1 LGHNA, CDR2 YSLEER. V was trimmed by 1 base and J by 0 bases, leaving 11 bases between them. Here the CDR3 DNA reads TGCGCCAGCAGCCAAGGGTTTGCAGGGAGCACAGATACGCAGTATTTT. Amino acid sequence: CASSQGFAGSTDTQYF.

This clone was observed a handful of times. The rearrangement joins TRBV19 to TRBJ2-2; tentatively, D is TRBD2 (5 bases). Germline V gene sequence: CDR1 LNHDA, CDR2 SQIVND (reference sequence). There are 15 residues in the CDR3. Trimming left V 4 bases short and J 2 bases short, with 11 bases between. CDR3 protein: CASSRERRNTGELFF. The CDR3 bases are TGTGCCAGTAGTAGGGAGCGGAGAAACACCGGGGAGCTGTTTTTT.

This clone has just a few counts. The chain is built from TRBV7-2 and TRBJ2-2; tentative D call: TRBD1 (5 bases). The V end lost 2 bases, the J end lost 6 bases, and 13 bases lay between the germline ends. This CDR3 is 15 amino acids long. The V gene's germline CDR1 is SGHTA and CDR2 FQGNSA. The CDR3 nucleotides read TGTGCCAGCAGCTTAATGGCAGGGTCGGCCGGGGAGCTGTTTTTT. Translating it yields CASSLMAGSAGELFF.